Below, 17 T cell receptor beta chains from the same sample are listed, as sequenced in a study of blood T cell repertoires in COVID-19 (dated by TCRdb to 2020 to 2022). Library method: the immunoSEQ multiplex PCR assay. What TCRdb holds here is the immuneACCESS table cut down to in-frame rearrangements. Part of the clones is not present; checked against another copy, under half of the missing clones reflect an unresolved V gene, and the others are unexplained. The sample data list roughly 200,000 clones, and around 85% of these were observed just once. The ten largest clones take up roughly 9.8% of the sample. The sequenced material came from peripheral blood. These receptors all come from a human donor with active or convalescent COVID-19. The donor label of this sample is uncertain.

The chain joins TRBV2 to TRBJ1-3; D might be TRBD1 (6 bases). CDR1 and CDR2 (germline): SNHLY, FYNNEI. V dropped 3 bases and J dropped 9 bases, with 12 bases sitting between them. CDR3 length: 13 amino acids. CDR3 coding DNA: TGTGCCAGCAGTGAGGGGGCCCGTCGCACCATATATTTT. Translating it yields CASSEGARRTIYF.

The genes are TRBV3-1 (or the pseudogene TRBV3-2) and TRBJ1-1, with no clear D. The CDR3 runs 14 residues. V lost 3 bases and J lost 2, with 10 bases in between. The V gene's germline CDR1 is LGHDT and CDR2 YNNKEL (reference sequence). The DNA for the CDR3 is TGTGCCAGCAGCCATGCGGGCTCAAACACTGAAGCTTTCTTT. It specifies CASSHAGSNTEAFF.

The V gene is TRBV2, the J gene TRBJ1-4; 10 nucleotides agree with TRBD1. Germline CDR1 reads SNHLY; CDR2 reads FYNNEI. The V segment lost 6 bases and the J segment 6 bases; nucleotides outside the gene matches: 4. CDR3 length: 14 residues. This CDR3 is CASSRDRGYEKLFF. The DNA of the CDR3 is TGTGCCAGCAGCCGGGACAGGGGTTATGAAAAACTGTTTTTT.

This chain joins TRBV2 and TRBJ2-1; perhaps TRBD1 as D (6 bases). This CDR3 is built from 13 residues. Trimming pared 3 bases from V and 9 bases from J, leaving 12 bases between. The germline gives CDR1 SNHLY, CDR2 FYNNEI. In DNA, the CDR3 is TGTGCCAGCAGTGACGGCAGGGGCTCTGAGCAGTTCTTC. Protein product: CASSDGRGSEQFF.

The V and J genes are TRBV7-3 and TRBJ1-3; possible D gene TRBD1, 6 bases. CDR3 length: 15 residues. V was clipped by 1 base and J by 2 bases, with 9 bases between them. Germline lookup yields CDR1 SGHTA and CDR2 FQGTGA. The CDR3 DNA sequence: TGTGCCAGCAGCTTAAATGGGGGCACTGGAAACACCATATATTTT. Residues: CASSLNGGTGNTIYF.

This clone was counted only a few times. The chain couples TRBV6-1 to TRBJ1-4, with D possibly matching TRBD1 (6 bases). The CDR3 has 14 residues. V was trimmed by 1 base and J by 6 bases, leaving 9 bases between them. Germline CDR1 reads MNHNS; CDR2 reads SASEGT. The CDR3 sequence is CASSEGGLDEKLFF. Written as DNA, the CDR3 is TGTGCCAGCAGTGAAGGGGGGCTGGATGAAAAACTGTTTTTT.

The CDR3: CASSQLGMETEAFF. CDR3 in DNA: TGTGCCAGCTCACAGCTGGGCATGGAAACTGAAGCTTTCTTT. V gene TRBV18 combines with J gene TRBJ1-1; D remains unclear. V dropped 4 bases and J dropped 5 bases, with 14 bases sitting between them. CDR1 KGHSH and CDR2 LQKENI come from the germline V gene. There are 14 residues in the CDR3.

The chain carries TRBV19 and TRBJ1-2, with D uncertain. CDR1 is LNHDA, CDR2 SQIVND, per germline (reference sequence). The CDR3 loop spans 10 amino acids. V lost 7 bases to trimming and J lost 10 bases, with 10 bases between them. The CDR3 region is CASKEKAYTF. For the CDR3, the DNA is TGTGCCAGTAAGGAGAAGGCCTACACCTTC.

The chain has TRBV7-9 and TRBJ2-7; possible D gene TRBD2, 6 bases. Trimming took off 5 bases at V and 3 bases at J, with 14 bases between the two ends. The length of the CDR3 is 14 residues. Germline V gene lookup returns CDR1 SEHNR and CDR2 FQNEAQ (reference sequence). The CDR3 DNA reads TGTGCCAGCAGCGGAGGACTACGATACTACGAGCAGTACTTC. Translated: CASSGGLRYYEQYF.

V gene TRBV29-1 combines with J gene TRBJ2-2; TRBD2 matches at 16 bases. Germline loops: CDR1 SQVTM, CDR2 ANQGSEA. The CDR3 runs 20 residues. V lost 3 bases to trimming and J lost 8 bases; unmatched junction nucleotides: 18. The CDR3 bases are TGCAGCGTTGAGAGGGCAGGGGGGACTAGCGGGAGGGCCCCCACTGGGGAGCTGTTTTTT. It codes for CSVERAGGTSGRAPTGELFF.

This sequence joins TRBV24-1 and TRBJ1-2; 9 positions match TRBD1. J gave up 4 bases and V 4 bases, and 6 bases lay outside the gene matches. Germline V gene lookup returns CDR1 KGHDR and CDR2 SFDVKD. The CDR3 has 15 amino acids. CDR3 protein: CATSEDGTGSYGYTF. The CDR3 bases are TGTGCCACCAGTGAGGACGGGACAGGGAGCTATGGCTACACCTTC.

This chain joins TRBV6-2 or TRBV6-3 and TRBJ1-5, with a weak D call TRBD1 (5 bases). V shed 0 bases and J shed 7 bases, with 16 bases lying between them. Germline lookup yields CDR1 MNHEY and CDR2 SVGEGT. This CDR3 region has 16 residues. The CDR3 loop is CASSYSPRVGGQPQHF. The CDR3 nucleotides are TGTGCCAGCAGTTACTCCCCAAGGGTTGGGGGGCAGCCCCAGCATTTT.

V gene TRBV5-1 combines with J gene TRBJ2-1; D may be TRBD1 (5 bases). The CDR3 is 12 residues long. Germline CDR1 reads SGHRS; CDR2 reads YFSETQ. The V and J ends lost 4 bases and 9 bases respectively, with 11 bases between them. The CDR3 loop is CASSLAGSEQFF. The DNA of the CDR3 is TGCGCCAGCAGCCTCGCAGGGTCTGAGCAGTTCTTC.

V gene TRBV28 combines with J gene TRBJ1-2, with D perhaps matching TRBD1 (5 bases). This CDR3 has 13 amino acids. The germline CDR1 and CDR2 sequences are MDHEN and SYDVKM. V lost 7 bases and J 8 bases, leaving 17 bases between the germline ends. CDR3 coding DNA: TGTGCCAGCACTATTGGGCAGGGAAGGGGCTACACCTTC. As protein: CASTIGQGRGYTF.

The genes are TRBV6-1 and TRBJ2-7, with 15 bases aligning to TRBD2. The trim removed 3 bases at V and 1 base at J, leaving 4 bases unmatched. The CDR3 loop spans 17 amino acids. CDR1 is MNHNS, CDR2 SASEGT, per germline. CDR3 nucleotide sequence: TGTGCCAGCAGTGATAAGGGACTAGCGGGAGGTTCCTACGAGCAGTACTTC. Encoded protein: CASSDKGLAGGSYEQYF.

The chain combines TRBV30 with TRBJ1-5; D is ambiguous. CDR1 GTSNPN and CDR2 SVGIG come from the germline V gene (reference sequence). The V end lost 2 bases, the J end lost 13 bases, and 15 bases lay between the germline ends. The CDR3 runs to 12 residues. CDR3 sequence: CAWSSSYGRQHF. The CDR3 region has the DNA TGTGCCTGGAGTTCGTCTTATGGCAGACAGCATTTT.

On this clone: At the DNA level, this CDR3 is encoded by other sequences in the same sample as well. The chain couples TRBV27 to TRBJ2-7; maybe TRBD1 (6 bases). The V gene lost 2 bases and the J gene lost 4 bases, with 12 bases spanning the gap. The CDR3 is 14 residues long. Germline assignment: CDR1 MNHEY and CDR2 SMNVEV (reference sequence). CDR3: CASSLRDTSYEQYF. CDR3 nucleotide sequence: TGTGCCAGCAGTTTACGGGACACTTCTTACGAGCAGTACTTC.